Shown below are 12 T cell receptor beta chains from a single sample sequenced in a study of shared clonotypes between healthy human individuals. Sequenced by immunoSEQ multiplex PCR; TCRdb stores in-frame clones only, minus some. This table has 1,100,000 or so clones, 78% appearing once. Sequenced sample: memory CD4+ T cells from PBMCs. Subset indicated: CD45RA-negative fraction. Every receptor here comes from a man aged 18 to 30 in good health. Some clones in this sample may be carry-over from other donors' samples.

The V call is TRBV5-6, the J call TRBJ2-3; D may be TRBD1 (6 bases). V was cut by 1 base and J by 9 bases, with 12 bases left in between. The CDR3 runs to 13 residues. CDR1 and CDR2 from the germline V gene are SGHDT and YYEEEE. The DNA of the CDR3 is TGTGCCAGCAGCTTGAAGGACAGCCGAACGCAGTATTTT. It is translated as CASSLKDSRTQYF.

The chain has TRBV6-1 and TRBJ2-6, with D perhaps matching TRBD1 (6 bases). The CDR3 has 18 amino acids. Between the trimmed V and J ends, which lost 4 bases and 0 bases, there was a span of 16 bases. Germline CDR1 is MNHNS and CDR2 is SASEGT. The CDR3 reads CASSVRFGQTSGANVLTF. The CDR3 region has the DNA TGTGCCAGCAGTGTGAGATTCGGACAGACCTCTGGGGCCAACGTCCTGACTTTC.

The rearrangement links TRBV7-2 to TRBJ2-4; D unclear. V lost 1 base and J 9 bases, leaving 10 bases between the germline ends. The length of the CDR3 is 13 residues. Looked up from germline, CDR1 is SGHTA and CDR2 is FQGNSA. CDR3 loop: CASSLDSGAIQYF. DNA for the CDR3: TGTGCCAGCAGCTTAGATTCAGGAGCCATTCAGTACTTC.

The chain uses TRBV5-4 and TRBJ1-6, with D uncertain. The CDR3 extends over 13 amino acids. The V gene lost 0 bases and the J gene lost 12 bases, with 10 bases spanning the gap. The germline gives CDR1 SGHNT, CDR2 YYREEE (reference sequence). The CDR3 loop reads CASSLAGRLPLHF. As DNA, the CDR3 is TGTGCCAGCAGCTTGGCAGGAAGGCTACCCCTCCACTTT.

The J gene is TRBJ2-5, the V gene TRBV19; D may be TRBD2 (5 bases). This CDR3 has 14 amino acids. V was shortened by 3 bases and J by 5 bases, with 13 bases between the two germline ends. Germline V gene sequence: CDR1 LNHDA, CDR2 SQIVND (reference sequence). CDR3 region: CASSIGSPGETQYF. DNA for the CDR3: TGTGCCAGTAGTATCGGGTCCCCGGGGGAGACCCAGTACTTC.

The chain couples TRBV29-1 to TRBJ2-7, with 11 positions matching TRBD1. In germline, CDR1 is SQVTM, CDR2 ANQGSEA. The CDR3 has 13 amino acids. The J segment lost 8 bases and the V segment lost 7 bases, leaving 10 bases of the junction unmatched. The CDR3 DNA sequence: TGCAGCGCCACGGACAGGGGGCAATGGAAGCAGTACTTC. Protein sequence: CSATDRGQWKQYF.

The chain employs TRBV30 and TRBJ2-5; possibly TRBD1 for D (5 bases). The V gene lost 0 bases and the J gene lost 3 bases, with 8 bases spanning the gap. This CDR3 is built from 13 residues. Germline loops: CDR1 GTSNPN, CDR2 SVGIG (reference sequence). The CDR3: CAWSVLREETQYF. The CDR3 DNA reads TGTGCCTGGAGTGTACTCAGGGAAGAGACCCAGTACTTC.

The chain is built from TRBV9 and TRBJ2-3; 8 bases are shared with TRBD2. Germline V gives CDR1 SGDLS, CDR2 YYNGEE. This CDR3 contains 16 residues. Trimming at V came to 0 bases and at J to 2 bases, leaving 5 bases not matched to a gene. The CDR3 DNA follows: TGTGCCAGCAGCGTAGAAGTAGCGGGAACCACAGATACGCAGTATTTT. Its translation is CASSVEVAGTTDTQYF.

This clone was seen at least ten times. The chain couples TRBV4-2 to TRBJ2-1; 12 bases agree with TRBD2. The ends lost 4 bases at V and 8 bases at J; junction bases unmatched: 9. Germline loops: CDR1 LGHNA, CDR2 YNFKEQ. The CDR3 length is 16 residues. CDR3 in amino acids: CASSRQTSGSLHEQFF. CDR3 nucleotides: TGTGCCAGCAGCCGCCAGACTAGCGGGAGTCTGCATGAGCAGTTCTTC.

The genes are TRBV19 and TRBJ2-1; TRBD1 is a possible D gene (5 bases). Per the germline V gene, CDR1 is LNHDA and CDR2 is SQIVND (reference sequence). With 4 bases removed from V and 4 bases from J, the gap between germline ends came to 11 bases. The CDR3 extends over 14 amino acids. The DNA of the CDR3 is TGTGCCAGTAGTAGGGGCTACTTTTACAATGAGCAGTTCTTC. It specifies CASSRGYFYNEQFF.

The genes are TRBV7-3 and TRBJ2-5; 9 bases align to TRBD2. J lost 5 bases, V lost 5 bases, and 6 bases had no gene match. The CDR3 is 14 residues long. Germline lookup yields CDR1 SGHTA and CDR2 FQGTGA. The CDR3 is CASSLWREGETQYF. CDR3 in DNA: TGTGCCAGCAGCCTGTGGCGGGAGGGGGAGACCCAGTACTTC.

The genes are TRBV6-6 and TRBJ2-7; the match to TRBD2 covers 7 bases. From germline, CDR1 is MNHNY and CDR2 SVGAGI (reference sequence). The J segment lost 2 bases and the V segment lost 4 bases, leaving 8 bases of the junction unmatched. The CDR3 is 15 amino acids. The CDR3 bases are TGTGCCAGCAGTTCCAATTGGGAGGGGCCCTACGAGCAGTACTTC. Encoded protein: CASSSNWEGPYEQYF.